The 5 T cell receptor beta chains presented below share a single source sample, sequenced in a study of blood T cell repertoires in COVID-19. Here immunoSEQ multiplex PCR was the method, and the copy in TCRdb shows in-frame clones only, minus some. The table shows approximately 98,000 clones, with over 75% occurring only once. The sample was peripheral blood. These receptor sequences come from a human donor in a cohort sampled during active COVID-19.

The CDR3 DNA is TGCGCCAGCAGCCAAGGGCGACAGGCCGGTTACACCATATATTTT. It yields the protein CASSQGRQAGYTIYF. V gene TRBV4-1 combines with J gene TRBJ1-3, with TRBD1 as a possible D gene (6 bases). V was pared by 1 base and J by 8 bases, with 15 bases between. The CDR3 covers 15 residues. CDR1 MGHRA and CDR2 YSYEKL come from the germline V gene.

The CDR3 protein is CASSLELTVLGLYF. CDR3 nucleotide sequence: TGTGCCAGCAGTCTAGAGCTAACGGTTTTGGGTTTGTATTTT. The chain carries TRBV27 and TRBJ2-3; no reliable D call. The CDR3 has 14 amino acids. Per the germline V gene, CDR1 is MNHEY and CDR2 is SMNVEV (reference sequence). V was trimmed by 5 bases and J by 14 bases, leaving 23 bases between them.

This clone was observed a single time. This chain links TRBV21-1 with TRBJ2-1; the table assigns TRBD2, which was not confirmed against the DNA. TRBV21-1 is deemed a pseudogene. This CDR3 region has 15 residues. CDR3 DNA: TGTGCCAGCAGCAAAGTAACTAGTTCGTACAATGAGCAGTTCTTC. It codes for CASSKVTSSYNEQFF.

The chain combines TRBV5-1 with TRBJ2-2; perhaps TRBD1 as D (5 bases). Trimming shortened V by 9 bases and J by 2 bases, and 23 bases separated the two germline ends. The germline V gene encodes CDR1 SGHRS and CDR2 YFSETQ. This CDR3 is built from 17 residues. In DNA, the CDR3 is TGCGCCACCTCCTCCCCCCGACTGGACACAAACACCGGGGAGCTGTTTTTT. Its protein is CATSSPRLDTNTGELFF.

V is TRBV11-1 and J is TRBJ1-2; 8 nucleotides align to TRBD1. Germline V gene lookup returns CDR1 SGHAT and CDR2 FQDESV (reference sequence). V was clipped by 0 bases and J by 4 bases; unmatched bases: 4. The CDR3 length is 15 residues. The CDR3: CASSLATGQGYGYTF. CDR3 in DNA: TGTGCCAGCAGCTTAGCCACCGGACAGGGCTATGGCTACACCTTC.